This entry concerns a single T cell receptor beta chain. Only in-frame clones appear in the TCRdb table, and some are missing; sequencing was by immunoSEQ multiplex PCR. The sample comprises 75,000 to 95,000 clones, 79% of which are singletons, and approximately 5% rests with the top ten. From germline, CDR1 is KGHDR and CDR2 SFDVKD. The CDR3 is 14 residues long. With V trimmed by 2 bases and J by 11 bases, 9 bases remained unmatched. The data belong to a study of blood T cell repertoires in COVID-19. Sequencing was carried out using peripheral blood. This sequence was found in a woman aged 80 or older with active or convalescent COVID-19. The chain employs TRBV24-1 and TRBJ2-3; 7 bases map to TRBD1. The CDR3 coding sequence is TGTGCCACCAGTGATTCCGCACGGTGGGACAGGCAGTATTTT. It codes for CATSDSARWDRQYF.